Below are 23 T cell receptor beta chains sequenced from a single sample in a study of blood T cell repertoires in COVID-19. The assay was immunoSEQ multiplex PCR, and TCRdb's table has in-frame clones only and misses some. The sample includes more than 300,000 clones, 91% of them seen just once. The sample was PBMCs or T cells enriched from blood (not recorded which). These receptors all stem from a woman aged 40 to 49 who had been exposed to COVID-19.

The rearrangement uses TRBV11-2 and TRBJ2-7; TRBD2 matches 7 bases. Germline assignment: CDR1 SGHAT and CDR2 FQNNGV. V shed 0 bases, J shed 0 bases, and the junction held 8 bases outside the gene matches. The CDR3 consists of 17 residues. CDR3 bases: TGTGCCAGCAGCTTAGATCGAGCTAGCGGTAGCTCCTACGAGCAGTACTTC. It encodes CASSLDRASGSSYEQYF.

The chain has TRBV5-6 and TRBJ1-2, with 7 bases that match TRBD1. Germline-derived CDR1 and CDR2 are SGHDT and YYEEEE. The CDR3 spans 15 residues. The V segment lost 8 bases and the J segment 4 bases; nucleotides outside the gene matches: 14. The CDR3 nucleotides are TGTGCCAGTCACTACCGGGACAGCTTCTTCTATGGCTACACCTTC. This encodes CASHYRDSFFYGYTF. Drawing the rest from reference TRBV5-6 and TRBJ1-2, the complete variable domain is DAGVTQSPTHLIKTRGQQVTLRCSPKSGHDTVSWYQQALGQGPQFIFQYYEEEERQRGNFPDRFSGHQFPNYSSELNVNALLLGDSALYLCASHYRDSFFYGYTFGSGTRLTVV.

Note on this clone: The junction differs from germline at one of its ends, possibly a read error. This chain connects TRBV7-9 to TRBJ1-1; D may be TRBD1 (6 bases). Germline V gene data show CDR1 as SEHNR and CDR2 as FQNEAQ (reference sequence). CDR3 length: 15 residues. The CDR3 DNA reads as TGTGCCAGCAGCTCTCGACAGGCCCTGAATACTGAAGCTTTCTTT. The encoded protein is CASSSRQALNTEAFF. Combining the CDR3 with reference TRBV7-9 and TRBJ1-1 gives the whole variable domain DTGVSQNPRHKITKRGQNVTFRCDPISEHNRLYWYRQTLGQGPEFLTYFQNEAQLEKSRLLSDRFSAERPKGSFSTLEIQRTEQGDSAMYLCASSSRQALNTEAFFGQGTRLTVV.

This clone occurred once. For the CDR3, the DNA is TGTGCCAGCAGCTTGTCCTGGGGGGCTGAAGCTTTCTTT. This codes for CASSLSWGAEAFF. V is TRBV5-6 and J is TRBJ1-1; tentative D call: TRBD1 (5 bases). The V gene's germline CDR1 is SGHDT and CDR2 YYEEEE. This CDR3 has 13 amino acids. The V end was cut by 1 base, the J end by 6 bases, with 10 bases between.

The CDR3 region is CASSAYPGTGKSPLHF. As DNA, the CDR3 is TGCGCCAGCAGTGCGTACCCCGGGACAGGGAAATCACCCCTCCACTTT. This chain connects TRBV5-1 to TRBJ1-6; 9 bases are shared with TRBD1. The CDR3 spans 16 residues. The V gene's germline CDR1 is SGHRS and CDR2 YFSETQ. Trimming at V came to 5 bases and at J to 10 bases, leaving 13 bases not matched to a gene.

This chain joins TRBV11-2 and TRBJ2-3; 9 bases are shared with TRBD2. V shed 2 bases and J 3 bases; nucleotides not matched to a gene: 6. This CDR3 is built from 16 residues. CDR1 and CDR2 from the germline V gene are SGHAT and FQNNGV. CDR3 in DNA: TGTGCCAGCAGCTTAAGGCTAGCGGGGAGTACAGATACGCAGTATTTT. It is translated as CASSLRLAGSTDTQYF.

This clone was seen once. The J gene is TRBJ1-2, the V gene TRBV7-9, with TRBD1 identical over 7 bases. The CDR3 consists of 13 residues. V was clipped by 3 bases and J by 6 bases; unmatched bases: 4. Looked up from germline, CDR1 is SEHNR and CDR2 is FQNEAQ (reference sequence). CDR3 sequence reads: CASSFEGQNGYTF. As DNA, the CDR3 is TGTGCCAGCAGCTTCGAGGGACAGAATGGCTACACCTTC.

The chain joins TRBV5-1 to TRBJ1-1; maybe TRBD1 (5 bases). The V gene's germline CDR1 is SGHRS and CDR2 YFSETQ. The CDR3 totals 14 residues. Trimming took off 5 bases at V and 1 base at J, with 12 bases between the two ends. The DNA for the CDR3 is TGCGCCAGCAGAAAAGTGGGGGGGAACACTGAAGCTTTCTTT. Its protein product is CASRKVGGNTEAFF.

DNA of the CDR3: TGTGCCAGCTCACCCCCGTCAGTCCCCTACGAGCAGTACTTC. Protein sequence: CASSPPSVPYEQYF. The rearrangement uses TRBV18 and TRBJ2-7; D gene ambiguous. Germline CDR1 is KGHSH and CDR2 is LQKENI. The CDR3 runs 14 residues. With 3 bases removed from V and 2 bases from J, the gap between germline ends came to 11 bases.

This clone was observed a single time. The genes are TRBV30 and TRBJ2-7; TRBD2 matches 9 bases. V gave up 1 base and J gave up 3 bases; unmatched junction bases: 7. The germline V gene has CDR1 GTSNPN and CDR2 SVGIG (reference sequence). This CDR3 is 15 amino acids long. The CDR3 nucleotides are TGTGCCTGGAGTGACCGACTTAGCGGGAGCTACGAGCAGTACTTC. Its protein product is CAWSDRLSGSYEQYF.

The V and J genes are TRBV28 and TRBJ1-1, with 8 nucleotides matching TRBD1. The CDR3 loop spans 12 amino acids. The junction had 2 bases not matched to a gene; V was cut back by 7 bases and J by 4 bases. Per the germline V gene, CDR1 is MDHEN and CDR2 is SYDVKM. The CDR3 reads CASTTGGTEAFF. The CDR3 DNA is TGTGCCAGCACAACAGGGGGCACTGAAGCTTTCTTT.

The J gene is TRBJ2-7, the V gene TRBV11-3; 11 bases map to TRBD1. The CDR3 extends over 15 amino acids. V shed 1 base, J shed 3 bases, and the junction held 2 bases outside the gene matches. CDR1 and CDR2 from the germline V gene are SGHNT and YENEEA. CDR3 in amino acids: CASSLGGTGGYEQYF. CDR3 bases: TGTGCCAGCAGCTTAGGGGGGACAGGGGGCTACGAGCAGTACTTC.

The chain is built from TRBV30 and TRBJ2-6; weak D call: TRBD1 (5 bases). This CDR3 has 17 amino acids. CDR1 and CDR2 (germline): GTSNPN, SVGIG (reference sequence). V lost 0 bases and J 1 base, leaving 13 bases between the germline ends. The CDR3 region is CAWSVQRGSSGANVLTF. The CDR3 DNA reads TGTGCCTGGAGTGTACAAAGGGGTTCATCTGGGGCCAACGTCCTGACTTTC.

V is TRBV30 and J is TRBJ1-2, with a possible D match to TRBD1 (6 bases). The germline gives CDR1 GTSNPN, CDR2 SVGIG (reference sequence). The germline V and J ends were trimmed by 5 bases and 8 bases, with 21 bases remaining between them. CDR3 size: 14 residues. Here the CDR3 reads CAWSGQTMQGGYTF. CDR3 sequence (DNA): TGTGCCTGGTCCGGACAGACCATGCAGGGGGGCTACACCTTC.

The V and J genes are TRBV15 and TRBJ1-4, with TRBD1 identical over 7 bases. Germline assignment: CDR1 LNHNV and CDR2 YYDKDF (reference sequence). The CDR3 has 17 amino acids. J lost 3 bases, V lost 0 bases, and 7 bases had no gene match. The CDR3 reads CATSRDALGTANEKLFF. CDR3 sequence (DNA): TGTGCCACCAGCAGAGACGCCCTCGGGACAGCTAATGAAAAACTGTTTTTT.

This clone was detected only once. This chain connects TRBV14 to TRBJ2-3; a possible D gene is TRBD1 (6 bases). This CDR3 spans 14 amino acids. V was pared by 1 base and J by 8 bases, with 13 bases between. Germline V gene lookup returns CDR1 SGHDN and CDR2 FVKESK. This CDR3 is CASSQAGVTGTQYF. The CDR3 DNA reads TGTGCCAGCAGCCAAGCAGGGGTTACCGGTACGCAGTATTTT.

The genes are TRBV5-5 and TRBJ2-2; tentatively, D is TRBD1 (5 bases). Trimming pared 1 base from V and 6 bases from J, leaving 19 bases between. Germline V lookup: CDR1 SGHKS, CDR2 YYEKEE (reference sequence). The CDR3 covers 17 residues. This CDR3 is CASSLPITGSFPGELFF. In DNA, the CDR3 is TGTGCCAGCAGCTTGCCGATTACAGGCTCTTTTCCCGGGGAGCTGTTTTTT.

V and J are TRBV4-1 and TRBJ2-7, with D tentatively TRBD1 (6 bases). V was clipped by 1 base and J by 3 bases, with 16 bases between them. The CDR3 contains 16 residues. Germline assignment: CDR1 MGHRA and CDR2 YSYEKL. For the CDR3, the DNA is TGCGCCAGCAGCCAAGTTGCAGGGGCCGAATTCTACGAGCAGTACTTC. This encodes CASSQVAGAEFYEQYF.

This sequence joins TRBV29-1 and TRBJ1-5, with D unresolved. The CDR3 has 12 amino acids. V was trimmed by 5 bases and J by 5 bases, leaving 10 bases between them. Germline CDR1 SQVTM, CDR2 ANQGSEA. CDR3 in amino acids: CSVKDGDQPQHF. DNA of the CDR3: TGCAGCGTTAAGGACGGGGATCAGCCCCAGCATTTT. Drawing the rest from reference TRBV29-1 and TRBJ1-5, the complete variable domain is SAVISQKPSRDICQRGTSLTIQCQVDSQVTMMFWYRQQPGQSLTLIATANQGSEATYESGFVIDKFPISRPNLTFSTLTVSNMSPEDSSIYLCSVKDGDQPQHFGDGTRLSIL.

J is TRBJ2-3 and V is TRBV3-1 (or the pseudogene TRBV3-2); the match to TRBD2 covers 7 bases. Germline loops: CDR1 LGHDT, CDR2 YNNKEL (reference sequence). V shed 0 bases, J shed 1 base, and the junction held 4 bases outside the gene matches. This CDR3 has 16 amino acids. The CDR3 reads CASSQDWSGGTDTQYF. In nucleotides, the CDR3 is TGTGCCAGCAGCCAAGATTGGAGCGGGGGCACAGATACGCAGTATTTT.

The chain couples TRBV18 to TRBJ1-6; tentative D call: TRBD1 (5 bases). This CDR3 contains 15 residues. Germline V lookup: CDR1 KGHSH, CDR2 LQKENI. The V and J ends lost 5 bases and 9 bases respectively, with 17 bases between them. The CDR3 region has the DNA TGTGCCAGCTCATCCCTCGGGGAGGGGTTTTCACCCCTCCACTTT. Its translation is CASSSLGEGFSPLHF.

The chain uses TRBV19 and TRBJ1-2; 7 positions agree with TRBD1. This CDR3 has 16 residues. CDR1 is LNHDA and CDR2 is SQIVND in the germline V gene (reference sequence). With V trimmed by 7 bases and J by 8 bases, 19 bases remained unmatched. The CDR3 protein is CASINSPLTGFGGYTF. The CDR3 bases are TGTGCCAGTATTAATTCCCCCTTGACAGGGTTCGGCGGCTACACCTTC.

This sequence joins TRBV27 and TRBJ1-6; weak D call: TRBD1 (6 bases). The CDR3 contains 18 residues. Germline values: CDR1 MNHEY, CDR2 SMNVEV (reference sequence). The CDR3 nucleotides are TGTGCAGATCAAACGGACTCAGGGGAAAGCTCCTATAATTCACCCCTCCACTTT. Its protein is CADQTDSGESSYNSPLHF.